This TCR beta chain was recovered during a study of early T cells in non-severe SARS-CoV-2 infection. This clonotype was seen repeatedly, ten times or more. TCRdb called the 5' RACE reads again in MiXCR, with one record for every CDR3 protein. The sample contains 80,000 or so distinct CDR3 sequences, about 12% of which appear only once. This receptor was obtained from an adult who was a healthcare worker with PCR-confirmed SARS-CoV-2 infection or an uninfected control (not recorded which). Sequenced: whole blood.

CDR3 DNA: TGTGCCAGCAGCGGGACTAGCGGGAGGGCCTTGAATGAGCAGTTCTTC. Translated, it gives CASSGTSGRALNEQFF. J is TRBJ2-1 and V is TRBV7-8; 16 bases align to TRBD2. Germline assignment: CDR1 SGHVS and CDR2 FQNEAQ. The ends lost 5 bases at V and 7 bases at J; junction bases unmatched: 5. The CDR3 extends over 16 amino acids.